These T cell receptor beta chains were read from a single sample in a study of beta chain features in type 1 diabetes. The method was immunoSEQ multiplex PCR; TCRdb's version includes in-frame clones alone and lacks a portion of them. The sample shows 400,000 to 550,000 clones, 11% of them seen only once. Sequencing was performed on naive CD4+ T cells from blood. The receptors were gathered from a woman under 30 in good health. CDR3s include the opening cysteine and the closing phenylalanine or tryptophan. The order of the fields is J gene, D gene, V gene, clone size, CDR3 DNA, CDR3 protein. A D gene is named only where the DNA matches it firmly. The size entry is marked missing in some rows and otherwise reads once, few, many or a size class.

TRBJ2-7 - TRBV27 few TGTGCCAGCAGCAGACTGATCGCTAGCTCCTACGAGCAGTACTTC CASSRLIASSYEQYF
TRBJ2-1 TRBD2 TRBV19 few TGTGCCAGTCCGCGGGAGCCGCCCAATGAGCAGTTCTTC CASPREPPNEQFF
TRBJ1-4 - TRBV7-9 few TGTGCCAGCAGCTTAGGACAGGCTAATGAAAAACTGTTTTTT CASSLGQANEKLFF
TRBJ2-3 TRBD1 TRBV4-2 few TGTGCCAGCAGCCAAGATGGACAGGGAACAGATACGCAGTATTTT CASSQDGQGTDTQYF
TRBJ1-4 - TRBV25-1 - TGTGCCAGCAGTGAAAAAATCGGGGAAAAACTGTTTTTT CASSEKIGEKLFF
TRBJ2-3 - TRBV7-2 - TGTGCCAGCAGCTCGCGGACTGGCACAGATACGCAGTATTTT CASSSRTGTDTQYF
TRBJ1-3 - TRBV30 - TGTGCCTGGAGTATAACCGGGGCTGGAAACACCATATATTTT CAWSITGAGNTIYF
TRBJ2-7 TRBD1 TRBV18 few TGTGCCAGCTCACCCTTCGGGACAGAAGTCTACGAGCAGTACTTC CASSPFGTEVYEQYF
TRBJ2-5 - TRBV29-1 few TGCAGCGTCAATAGGGGGGGAGAGACCCAGTACTTC CSVNRGGETQYF
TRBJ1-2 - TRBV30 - TGTGCCTGGAGGGGTGGCCGCTATGGCTACACCTTC CAWRGGRYGYTF
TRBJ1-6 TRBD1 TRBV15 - TGTGCCACCAGCAGAAAGACAGGGCCCCTCCACTTT CATSRKTGPLHF
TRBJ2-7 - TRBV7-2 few TGTGCCAGCAGCCCCCAGACCGCCTACGAGCAGTACTTC CASSPQTAYEQYF
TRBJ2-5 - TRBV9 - TGTGCCAGCAGCGTAGCCCGGGGAGGCTACCAAGAGACCCAGTACTTC CASSVARGGYQETQYF
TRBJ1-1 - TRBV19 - TGTGCCAGTACTGGGGGGCTTAGGCTGAAGGACACTGAAGCTTTCTTT CASTGGLRLKDTEAFF
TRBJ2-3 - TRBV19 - TGTGCCAGTAGTCTTCGGATAAACACAGATACGCAGTATTTT CASSLRINTDTQYF
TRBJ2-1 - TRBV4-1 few TGCGCCAGCAGCCAAGTGGGGGTAAGTGAGCAGTTCTTC CASSQVGVSEQFF
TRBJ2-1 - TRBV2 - TGTGCCAGCGGAGGCCCAATCCGGAGCAATGAGCAGTTCTTC CASGGPIRSNEQFF
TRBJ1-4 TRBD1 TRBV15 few TGTGCCACCAGCCACCCAGGGACAGGGGACGTAATCACTAATGAAAAACTGTTTTTT CATSHPGTGDVITNEKLFF
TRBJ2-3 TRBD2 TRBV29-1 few TGCAGCGCAAGACGGGGGGGCGGTTATACGCAGTATTTT CSARRGGGYTQYF
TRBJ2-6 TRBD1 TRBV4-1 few TGCGCCAGCAGCCAAGGTGGACAGGGGGCACCTGGGGCCAACGTCCTGACTTTC CASSQGGQGAPGANVLTF
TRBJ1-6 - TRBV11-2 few TGTGCCAGCAGCTTCCCGCATTCACCCCTCCACTTT CASSFPHSPLHF
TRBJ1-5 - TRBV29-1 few TGCAGCGTTGGGACAGACAATCAGCCCCAGCATTTT CSVGTDNQPQHF
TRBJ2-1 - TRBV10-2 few TGCGCCAGCTGTCACGATTATACCTACAATGAGCAGTTCTTC CASCHDYTYNEQFF
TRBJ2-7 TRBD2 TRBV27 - TGTGCCACCGGACTAGCGGCACTGCCCTCCTACGAGCAGTACTTC CATGLAALPSYEQYF
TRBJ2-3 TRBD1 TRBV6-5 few TGTGCCAGCAGTAAGCGGACAGGGTCTGATACGCAGTATTTT CASSKRTGSDTQYF
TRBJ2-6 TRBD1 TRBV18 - TGTGCCAGCTCAGCCCTAACAGGGGACGGCGTCCTGACTTTC CASSALTGDGVLTF
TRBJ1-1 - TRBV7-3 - TGTGCCAGCAGCTTTGGTCAGGGGCACACTGAAGCTTTCTTT CASSFGQGHTEAFF
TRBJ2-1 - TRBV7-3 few TGTGCCAGCAGCCTGACAGAATACAATGAGCAGTTCTTC CASSLTEYNEQFF
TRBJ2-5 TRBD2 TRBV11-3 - TGTGCCAGCAGCTTACCGGGAGGACAAGAGACCCAGTACTTC CASSLPGGQETQYF
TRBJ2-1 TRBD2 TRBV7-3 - TGTGCCAGCAGCTTAATTCGGGGCGGTCGGCTGGCGGGAGAAGACAATGAGCAGTTCTTC CASSLIRGGRLAGEDNEQFF
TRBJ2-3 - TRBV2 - TGTGCCAGCAGTGCACGGGGTGGTACGCAGTATTTT CASSARGGTQYF
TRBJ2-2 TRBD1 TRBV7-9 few TGTGCCAGCAGCCTGGGGACAGGGTTTTACACCGGGGAGCTGTTTTTT CASSLGTGFYTGELFF
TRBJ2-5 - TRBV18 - TGTGCCAGCTCGTACAAAGAGACCCAGTACTTC CASSYKETQYF
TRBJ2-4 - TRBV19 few TGTGCCAGTAGTATCGGGCGGCACGTAGCCAAAAACATTCAGTACTTC CASSIGRHVAKNIQYF
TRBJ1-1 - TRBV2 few TGTGCCAGCAGTGAAGCCGAGCTGGTGGGGGGCACTGAAGCTTTCTTT CASSEAELVGGTEAFF
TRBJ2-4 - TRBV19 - TGTGCCAGTAGTATCGTCGGAAACATTCAGTACTTC CASSIVGNIQYF
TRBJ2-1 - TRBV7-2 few TGTGCCAGCAGCTTAGTTTTGGGCAGCTACAATGAGCAGTTCTTC CASSLVLGSYNEQFF
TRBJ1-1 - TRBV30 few TGTGCCTGGAGTCGGGACACGTTTGAAGCTTTCTTT CAWSRDTFEAFF
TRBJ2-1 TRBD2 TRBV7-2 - TGTGCCAGCAGCTTAGCCAGCGCTAGCGGGTACTATGAGCAGTTCTTC CASSLASASGYYEQFF
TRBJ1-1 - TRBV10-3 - TGTGCCACCTCCGGGCTCATGAACACTGAAGCTTTCTTT CATSGLMNTEAFF
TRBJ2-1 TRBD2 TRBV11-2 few TGTGCCAGCAGGTCACTAGCGGGAGAACGTAATGAGCAGTTCTTC CASRSLAGERNEQFF
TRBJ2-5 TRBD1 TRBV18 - TGTGCCAGCTCACCGGGACAGCGGTTAGAAGAGACCCAGTACTTC CASSPGQRLEETQYF
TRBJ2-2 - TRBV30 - TGTGCCTGGAGCGCGACACCTACCGGGGAGCTGTTTTTT CAWSATPTGELFF
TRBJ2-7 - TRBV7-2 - TGTGCCAGCAGCTTAGACGCCCCCTACGAGCAGTACTTC CASSLDAPYEQYF
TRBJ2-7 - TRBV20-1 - TGCAGTGCCCCGGACATATACGAGCAGTACTTC CSAPDIYEQYF
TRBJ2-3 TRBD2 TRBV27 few TGTGCCACCCGACTAGCGGGGGCAGATACGCAGTATTTT CATRLAGADTQYF